This is a list of T cell receptor beta chains from one sample in a study of blood T cells in healthy people across ages. TCRdb analysed the 5' RACE reads with MiXCR anew, one entry per CDR3 protein. The sample yields 700,000 or so distinct CDR3 sequences, about 20% seen once. The sequenced sample consisted of blood. These receptors were obtained from a man in his 70s in good health. CDR3s include the opening cysteine and the closing phenylalanine or tryptophan. A D gene is named only where the DNA matches it firmly. Size tells how often a clone was seen (once, few, many) or the class of an expanded clone, and some rows leave it out.

cdr3_nt cdr3_aa d_call j_call v_call clone_size
TGTGCCACCTCTGGGGCCCGCGCGCGTTTGTACTTC CATSGARARLYF NA TRBJ2-1 TRBV6-6 many
TGTGCCAGCACTCTGGGGGATACGCAGTATTTT CASTLGDTQYF NA TRBJ2-3 TRBV2 few
TGTGCCAGCAGAGGCCGGGACAGGGGAATTAATCAGCCCCAGCATTTT CASRGRDRGINQPQHF TRBD1 TRBJ1-5 TRBV2 few
TGCGCCAGCAGCCAAGATGCGGTTAAGCCCACCCCCTTTTTT CASSQDAVKPTPFF NA TRBJ1-4 TRBV4-3 NA
TGCAGTGCAAGACAGGGTTATGAAAAACTGTTTTTT CSARQGYEKLFF TRBD1 TRBJ1-4 TRBV20-1 NA
TGTGCCAGCAGTTTATCTGTGGACACTGGGGATACGCAGTATTTT CASSLSVDTGDTQYF NA TRBJ2-3 TRBV28 NA
TGTGCCAGCAGTTACAATCCATGGCTAGCGGGGGGCGCCCCGGAGCAGTTCTTC CASSYNPWLAGGAPEQFF TRBD2 TRBJ2-1 TRBV6-5 NA
TGTGCCAGCACGGAGGGGCGACTGAGCACTGAAGCTTTCTTT CASTEGRLSTEAFF NA TRBJ1-1 TRBV28 NA
TGCGCCAGCAGCTTACTAGCGGGAGTGGGAAATGAGCTGTTCTTC CASSLLAGVGNELFF TRBD2 TRBJ2-5 TRBV5-1 NA
TGCAGTGCAAGACTAGCGGGGTCTAGTGGTCGGGGCAATGAGCAGTTCTTC CSARLAGSSGRGNEQFF TRBD2 TRBJ2-1 TRBV20-1 NA
TGTGCCAGCAGCGCGGACAGGGGCAGTGATACGCAGTATTTT CASSADRGSDTQYF TRBD1 TRBJ2-3 TRBV2 NA
TGTGCCAGCAGTTTCGAGCGCCGGGACACCGAATACGAGCAGTACTTC CASSFERRDTEYEQYF NA TRBJ2-7 TRBV28 few
TGTGCCAGCAGCTTAAGCGGGAGTAGGTATGAGCAGTTCTTC CASSLSGSRYEQFF TRBD2 TRBJ2-1 TRBV12-3/TRBV12-4 few
TGTGCCAGTGGTGCTCAAGAGACCCAGTACTTC CASGAQETQYF NA TRBJ2-5 TRBV19 NA
TGTGCCACCAGTGCAGGGACAGGGACCGACACCTACGAGCAGTACTTC CATSAGTGTDTYEQYF TRBD1 TRBJ2-7 TRBV24-1 few
TGTGCCAGCAGCCTCTCCACAGGGGGCAGTAATTCACCCCTCCACTTT CASSLSTGGSNSPLHF TRBD1 TRBJ1-6 TRBV7-2 few
TGTGCCAGCAGCTTAACCTGGCGGGGGGAGCGGGAGACCCAGTACTTC CASSLTWRGERETQYF TRBD2 TRBJ2-5 TRBV11-2 few